This T cell receptor (beta chain) appears in the sequencing data of a study of beta chain features in type 1 diabetes. There was one heparinised blood draw per donor, averaging approximately 120 mL. Study-wide results and caveats: In every one of the four CD4+ subsets, TCRB CDR3s were moderately but significantly shorter in Type 1 diabetes patients.

The CDR3 has 15 residues. J was trimmed by 3 bases and V by 6 bases; bases with no gene match: 11. CDR1 is SGHAT and CDR2 is FQNNGV in the germline V gene. Sequencing targeted expressed TCRB transcripts, as all isolated RNA had been reverse transcribed. Using immunoSEQ multiplex PCR, the repertoire was profiled, and TCRdb retains in-frame clones only, with some absent. In the table there are nearly 700,000 clones, 13% of which are singletons. For this clone: Its antigen is currently unknown.

Material for sequencing was naive CD4+ T cells from blood. The rearrangement joins TRBV11-2 to TRBJ2-7; 7 bases match TRBD1. This TCR was sampled from a man younger than 35 with type 1 diabetes. The DNA of the CDR3 is TGTGCCAGCAGTTTCGGACAGGCGAACTACTACGAGCAGTACTTC. It specifies CASSFGQANYYEQYF.